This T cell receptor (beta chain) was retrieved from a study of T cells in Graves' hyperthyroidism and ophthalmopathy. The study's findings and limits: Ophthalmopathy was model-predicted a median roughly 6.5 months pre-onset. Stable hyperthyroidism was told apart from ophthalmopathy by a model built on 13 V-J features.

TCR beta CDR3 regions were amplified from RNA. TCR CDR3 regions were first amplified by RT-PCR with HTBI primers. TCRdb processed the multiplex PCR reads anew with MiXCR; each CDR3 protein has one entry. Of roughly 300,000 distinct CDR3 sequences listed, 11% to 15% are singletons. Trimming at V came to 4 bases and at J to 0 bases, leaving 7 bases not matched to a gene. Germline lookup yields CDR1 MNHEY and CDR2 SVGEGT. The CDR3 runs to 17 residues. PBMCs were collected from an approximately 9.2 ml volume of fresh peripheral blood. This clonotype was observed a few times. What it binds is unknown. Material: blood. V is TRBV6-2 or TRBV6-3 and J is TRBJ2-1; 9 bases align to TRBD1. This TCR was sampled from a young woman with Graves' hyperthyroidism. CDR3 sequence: CASSSPGQGTSYNEQFF. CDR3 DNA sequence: TGTGCCAGCAGTTCTCCGGGACAGGGTACCTCCTACAATGAGCAGTTCTTC.